The next 9 T cell receptor beta chains were all read from a single sample in a study of spatial heterogeneity in lung cancer. TCRdb ran MiXCR on the 5' RACE reads and lists one entry per CDR3 protein. The sample lists under 40,000 distinct CDR3 sequences, 4% to 6% occurring once. Time point specified: sample taken at primary tumor resection. The sequenced material consisted of unsorted whole RNA from tumor, nontumor lung or frozen PBMC. Sequencing was performed on PBMCs, taken at surgery. These receptors originate from a female donor with early-stage non-small cell lung cancer.

The V call is TRBV11-2, the J call TRBJ2-3; TRBD2 matches 12 bases. In germline, CDR1 is SGHAT, CDR2 FQNNGV. This CDR3 spans 17 amino acids. V shed 0 bases, J shed 2 bases, and the junction held 3 bases outside the gene matches. CDR3 region: CASSLELAGGDTDTQYF. DNA for the CDR3: TGTGCCAGCAGCTTAGAACTAGCGGGGGGCGACACAGATACGCAGTATTTT.

This clonotype has ten or more counts. The chain carries TRBV2 and TRBJ1-5, with D perhaps matching TRBD1 (5 bases). The CDR3 is made up of 14 amino acids. Germline V gene lookup returns CDR1 SNHLY and CDR2 FYNNEI. Trimming shortened V by 8 bases and J by 2 bases, and 13 bases separated the two germline ends. Written as DNA, the CDR3 is TGTGCCAGCGGGGCAGGGATCGGCAATCAGCCCCAGCATTTT. This codes for CASGAGIGNQPQHF.

This clonotype was counted many times. The CDR3 DNA follows: TGTGCCAGCAGCCAAGGTAGGGATACGCAGTATTTT. This translates into CASSQGRDTQYF. V gene TRBV3-1 combines with J gene TRBJ2-3; the D is unclear. This CDR3 is 12 amino acids long. Germline V lookup: CDR1 LGHDT, CDR2 YNNKEL (reference sequence). The germline V and J ends were trimmed by 1 base and 6 bases, with 5 bases remaining between them.

The sample holds a few counts of this clonotype. The rearrangement links TRBV6-2 or TRBV6-3 to TRBJ2-2; D is uncertain. The V and J ends lost 0 bases and 4 bases respectively, with 6 bases between them. Germline V gene data show CDR1 as MNHEY and CDR2 as SVGEGT. This CDR3 spans 14 amino acids. The CDR3 nucleotides read TGTGCCAGCAGTTACTCGGCCGGCACCGGGGAGCTGTTTTTT. Encoded protein: CASSYSAGTGELFF.

This clonotype has ten or more counts. The chain uses TRBV14 and TRBJ1-1; D call uncertain. Germline V CDR1 and CDR2: SGHDN, FVKESK. With 0 bases removed from V and 0 bases from J, the gap between germline ends came to 14 bases. The CDR3 has 17 amino acids. DNA for the CDR3: TGTGCCAGCAGCCAAGATGCGGACGGGCTACTGAACACTGAAGCTTTCTTT. It yields the protein CASSQDADGLLNTEAFF. Complete variable domain (other parts from reference TRBV14 and TRBJ1-1): EAGVTQFPSHSVIEKGQTVTLRCDPISGHDNLYWYRRVMGKEIKFLLHFVKESKQDESGMPNNRFLAERTGGTYSTLKVQPAELEDSGVYFCASSQDADGLLNTEAFFGQGTRLTVV.

This clonotype was observed many times. This chain links TRBV7-9 with TRBJ1-1; D is unclear. The CDR3 loop spans 14 amino acids. The germline CDR1 and CDR2 sequences are SEHNR and FQNEAQ (reference sequence). V lost 1 base and J 8 bases, leaving 14 bases between the germline ends. CDR3 region: CASSLVAKGGEAFF. The CDR3 bases are TGTGCCAGCAGCTTAGTCGCCAAGGGTGGGGAAGCTTTCTTT.

This clonotype was seen only a few times. The chain links TRBV3-1 to TRBJ1-2; TRBD1 aligns across 11 bases. Germline V CDR1 and CDR2: LGHDT, YNNKEL (reference sequence). The CDR3 has 16 residues. V gave up 3 bases and J gave up 4 bases; unmatched junction bases: 7. The CDR3 region has the DNA TGTGCCAGCAGCCAGACTAGGACAGGGGGCGGCTATGGCTACACCTTC. This codes for CASSQTRTGGGYGYTF.

This clonotype was detected only a few times. The genes are TRBV12-3 or TRBV12-4 and TRBJ1-5; D unresolved. V was pared by 5 bases and J by 6 bases, with 8 bases between. The CDR3 contains 12 residues. The CDR3 protein is CASSRAAQPQHF. DNA of the CDR3: TGTGCCAGCAGTCGCGCGGCTCAGCCCCAGCATTTT.

The CDR3 is CASSPRPEAYEQYF. The CDR3 DNA reads as TGTGCCAGCTCACCCCGTCCGGAGGCCTACGAGCAGTACTTC. The chain recombines TRBV18 with TRBJ2-7; weak D call: TRBD2 (5 bases). From germline, CDR1 is KGHSH and CDR2 LQKENI. Trimming left V 3 bases short and J 2 bases short, with 11 bases between. There are 14 residues in the CDR3.